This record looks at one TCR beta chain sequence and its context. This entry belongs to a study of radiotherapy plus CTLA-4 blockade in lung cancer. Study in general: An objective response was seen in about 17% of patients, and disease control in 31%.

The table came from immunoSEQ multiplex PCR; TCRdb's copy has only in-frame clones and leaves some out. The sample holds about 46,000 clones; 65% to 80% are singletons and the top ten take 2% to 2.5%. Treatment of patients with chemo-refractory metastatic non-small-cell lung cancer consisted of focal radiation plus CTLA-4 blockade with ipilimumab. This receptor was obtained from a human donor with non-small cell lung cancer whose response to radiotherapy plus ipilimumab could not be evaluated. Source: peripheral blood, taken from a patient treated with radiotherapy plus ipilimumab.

CDR3 loop: CASSPRGALGYGYTF. The CDR3 DNA is TGTGCCAGCAGTCCCCGTGGGGCCCTGGGCTATGGCTACACCTTC. The chain carries TRBV28 and TRBJ1-2; D is perhaps TRBD1 (5 bases). V was pared by 5 bases and J by 4 bases, with 17 bases between. This CDR3 region has 15 residues. Germline V gene data show CDR1 as MDHEN and CDR2 as SYDVKM.